A selection of T cell receptor beta chains follows, all from one sample in a study of blood T cells in healthy people across ages. One entry per CDR3 protein results from TCRdb running MiXCR on the 5' RACE reads. This table holds roughly 1 million distinct CDR3 sequences, about 25% found once. These data also formed part of another study, on T cells of mothers and their children.

Input material: blood. These receptors were collected from a girl aged 2 to 10 in good health. The CDR3 runs from the conserved cysteine through the conserved F or W. The D gene is left open where the match is weak. Only part of the rows carry a size: once, few, many, or a class if the clone is expanded.

clone_size,j_call,v_call,d_call,cdr3_aa,cdr3_nt
.,TRBJ2-1,TRBV13,.,CASSSPGSNYNEQFF,TGTGCCAGCAGTTCGCCCGGGTCTAATTACAATGAGCAGTTCTTC
.,TRBJ1-3,TRBV29-1,TRBD1,CSGQGISGNTIYF,TGCAGCGGACAGGGGATCTCTGGAAACACCATATATTTT
.,TRBJ2-5,TRBV7-2,.,CASSLVTGDQETQYF,TGTGCCAGCAGCTTAGTGACGGGGGACCAAGAGACCCAGTACTTC
few,TRBJ1-2,TRBV28,.,CANSLRANYGYTF,TGTGCCAACAGTTTACGGGCAAACTATGGCTACACCTTC
.,TRBJ1-2,TRBV4-2,.,CASSPHSDNPGYTF,TGTGCCAGCAGCCCCCATAGCGACAATCCTGGCTACACCTTC
few,TRBJ2-7,TRBV7-9,.,CASSLAGEGDEQYF,TGTGCCAGCAGCTTAGCGGGAGAGGGGGACGAGCAGTACTTC
.,TRBJ2-1,TRBV7-2,.,CASSPGPEYNEQFF,TGTGCCAGCAGCCCCGGGCCCGAATACAATGAGCAGTTCTTC
few,TRBJ2-4,TRBV12-3/TRBV12-4,TRBD2,CASRSWLAGDKNIQYF,TGTGCCAGCAGGTCCTGGCTGGCGGGAGACAAAAACATTCAGTACTTC
.,TRBJ1-2,TRBV29-1,.,CSVSQGNGYGYTF,TGCAGCGTTTCGCAGGGGAACGGCTATGGCTACACCTTC
few,TRBJ2-7,TRBV6-5,.,CASSSRSGLREQYF,TGTGCCAGCAGTTCCCGGTCGGGACTCCGGGAGCAGTACTTC
.,TRBJ2-5,TRBV29-1,.,CSARDSWEETQYF,TGCAGCGCACGGGACTCCTGGGAAGAGACCCAGTACTTC